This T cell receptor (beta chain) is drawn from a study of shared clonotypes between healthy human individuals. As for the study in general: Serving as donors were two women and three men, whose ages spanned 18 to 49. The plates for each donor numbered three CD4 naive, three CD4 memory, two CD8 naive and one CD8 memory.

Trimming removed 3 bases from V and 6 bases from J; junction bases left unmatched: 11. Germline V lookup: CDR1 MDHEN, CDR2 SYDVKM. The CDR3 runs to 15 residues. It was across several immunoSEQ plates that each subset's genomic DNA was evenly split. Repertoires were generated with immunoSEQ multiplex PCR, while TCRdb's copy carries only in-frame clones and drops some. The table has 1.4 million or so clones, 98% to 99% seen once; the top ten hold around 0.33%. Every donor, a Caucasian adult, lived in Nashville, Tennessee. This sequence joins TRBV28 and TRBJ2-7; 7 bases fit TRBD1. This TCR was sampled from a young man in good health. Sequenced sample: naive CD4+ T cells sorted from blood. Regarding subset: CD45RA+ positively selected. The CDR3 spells CASSLADRAQGEQYF. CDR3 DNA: TGTGCCAGCAGTTTGGCAGACAGGGCCCAAGGCGAGCAGTACTTC.